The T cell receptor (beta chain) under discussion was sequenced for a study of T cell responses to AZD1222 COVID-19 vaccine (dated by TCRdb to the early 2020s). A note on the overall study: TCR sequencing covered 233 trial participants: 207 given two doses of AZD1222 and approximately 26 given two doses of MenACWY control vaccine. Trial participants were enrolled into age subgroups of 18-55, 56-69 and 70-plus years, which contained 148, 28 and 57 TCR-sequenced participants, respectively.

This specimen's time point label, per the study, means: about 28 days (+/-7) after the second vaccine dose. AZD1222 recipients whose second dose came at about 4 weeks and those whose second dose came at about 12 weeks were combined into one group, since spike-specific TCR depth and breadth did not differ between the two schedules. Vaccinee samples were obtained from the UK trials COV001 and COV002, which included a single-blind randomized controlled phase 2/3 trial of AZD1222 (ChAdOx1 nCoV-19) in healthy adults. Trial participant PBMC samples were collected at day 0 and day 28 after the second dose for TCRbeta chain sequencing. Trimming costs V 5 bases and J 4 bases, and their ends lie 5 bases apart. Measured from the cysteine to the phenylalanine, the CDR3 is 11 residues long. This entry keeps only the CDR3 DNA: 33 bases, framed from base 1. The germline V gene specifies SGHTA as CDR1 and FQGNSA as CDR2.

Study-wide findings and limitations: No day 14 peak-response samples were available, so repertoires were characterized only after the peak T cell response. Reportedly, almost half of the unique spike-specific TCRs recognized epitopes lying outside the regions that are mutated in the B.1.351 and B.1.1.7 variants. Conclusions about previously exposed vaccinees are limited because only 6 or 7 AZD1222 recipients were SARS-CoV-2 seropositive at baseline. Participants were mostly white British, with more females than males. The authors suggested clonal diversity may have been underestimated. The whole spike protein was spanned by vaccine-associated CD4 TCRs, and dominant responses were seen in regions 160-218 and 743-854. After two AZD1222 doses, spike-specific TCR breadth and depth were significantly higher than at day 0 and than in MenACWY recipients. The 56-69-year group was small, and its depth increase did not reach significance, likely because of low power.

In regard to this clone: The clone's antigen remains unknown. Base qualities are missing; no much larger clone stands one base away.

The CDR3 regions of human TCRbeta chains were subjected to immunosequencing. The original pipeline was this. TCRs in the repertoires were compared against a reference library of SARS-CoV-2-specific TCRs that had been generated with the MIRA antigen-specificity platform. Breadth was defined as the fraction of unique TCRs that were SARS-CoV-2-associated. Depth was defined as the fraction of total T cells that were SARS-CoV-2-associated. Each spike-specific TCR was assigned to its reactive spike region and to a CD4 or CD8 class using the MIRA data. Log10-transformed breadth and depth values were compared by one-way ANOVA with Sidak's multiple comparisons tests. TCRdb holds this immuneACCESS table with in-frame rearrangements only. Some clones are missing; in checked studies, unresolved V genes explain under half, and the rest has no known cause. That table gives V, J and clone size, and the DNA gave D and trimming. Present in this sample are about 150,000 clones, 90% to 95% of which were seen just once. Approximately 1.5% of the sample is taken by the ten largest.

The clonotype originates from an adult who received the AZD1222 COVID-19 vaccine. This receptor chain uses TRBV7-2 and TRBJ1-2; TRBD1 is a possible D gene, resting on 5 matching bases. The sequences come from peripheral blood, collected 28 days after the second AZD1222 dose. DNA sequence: TGTGCCAGCAGCAGGGGCTATGGCTACACCTTC. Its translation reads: CASSRGYGYTF. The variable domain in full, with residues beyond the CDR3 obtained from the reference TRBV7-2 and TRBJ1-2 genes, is GAGVSQSPSNKVTEKGKDVELRCDPISGHTALYWYRQSLGQGLEFLIYFQGNSAPDKSGLPSDRFSAERTGGSVSTLTIQRTQQEDSAVYLCASSRGYGYTFGSGTRLTVV.